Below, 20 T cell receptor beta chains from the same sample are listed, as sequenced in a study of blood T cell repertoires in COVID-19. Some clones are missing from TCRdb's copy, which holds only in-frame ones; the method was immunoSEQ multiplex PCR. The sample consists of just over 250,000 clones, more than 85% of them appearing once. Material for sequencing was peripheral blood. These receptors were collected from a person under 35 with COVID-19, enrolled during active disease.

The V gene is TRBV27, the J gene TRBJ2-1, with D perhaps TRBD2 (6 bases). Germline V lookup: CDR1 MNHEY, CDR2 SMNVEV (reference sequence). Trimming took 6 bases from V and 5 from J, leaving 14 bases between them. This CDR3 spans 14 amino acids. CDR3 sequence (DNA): TGTGCCAGCAGACGGGACTCCCCGAACAATGAGCAGTTCTTC. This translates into CASRRDSPNNEQFF.

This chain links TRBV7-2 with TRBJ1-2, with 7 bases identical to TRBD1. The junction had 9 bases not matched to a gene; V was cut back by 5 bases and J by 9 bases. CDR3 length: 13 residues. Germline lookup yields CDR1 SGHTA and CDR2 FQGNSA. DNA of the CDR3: TGTGCCAGCAGCGCCCGGACAGGTCTCAGCTACACCTTC. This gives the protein CASSARTGLSYTF.

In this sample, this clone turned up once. For the CDR3, the DNA is TGCGCCAGCAGCCCGTGGACTGGTGGCTATAGCACAGATACGCAGTATTTT. It translates to CASSPWTGGYSTDTQYF. The V and J genes are TRBV5-1 and TRBJ2-3; D might be TRBD2 (5 bases). V was clipped by 4 bases and J by 0 bases, with 18 bases between them. This CDR3 has 17 amino acids. Looked up from germline, CDR1 is SGHRS and CDR2 is YFSETQ.

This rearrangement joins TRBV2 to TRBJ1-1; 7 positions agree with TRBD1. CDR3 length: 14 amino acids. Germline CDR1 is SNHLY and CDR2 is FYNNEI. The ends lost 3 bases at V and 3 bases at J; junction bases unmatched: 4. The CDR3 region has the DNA TGTGCCAGCAGTGATTACAGGGGATACACTGAAGCTTTCTTT. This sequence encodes CASSDYRGYTEAFF.

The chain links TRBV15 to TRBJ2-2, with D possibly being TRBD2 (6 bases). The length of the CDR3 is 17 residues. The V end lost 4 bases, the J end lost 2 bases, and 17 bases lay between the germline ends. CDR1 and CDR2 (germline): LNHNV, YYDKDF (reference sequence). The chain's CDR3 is CATSTTLDAGNTGELFF. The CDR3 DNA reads TGTGCCACCAGCACTACATTGGACGCGGGAAACACCGGGGAGCTGTTTTTT.

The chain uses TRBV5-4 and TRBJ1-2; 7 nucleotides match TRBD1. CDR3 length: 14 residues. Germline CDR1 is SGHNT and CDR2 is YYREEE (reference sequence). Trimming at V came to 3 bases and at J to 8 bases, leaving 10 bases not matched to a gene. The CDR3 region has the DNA TGTGCCAGCAGCTCCGAAAAGGGGGCGAGAGGCTACACCTTC. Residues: CASSSEKGARGYTF. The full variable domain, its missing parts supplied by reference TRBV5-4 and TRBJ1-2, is ETGVTQSPTHLIKTRGQQVTLRCSSQSGHNTVSWYQQALGQGPQFIFQYYREEENGRGNFPPRFSGLQFPNYSSELNVNALELDDSALYLCASSSEKGARGYTFGSGTRLTVV.

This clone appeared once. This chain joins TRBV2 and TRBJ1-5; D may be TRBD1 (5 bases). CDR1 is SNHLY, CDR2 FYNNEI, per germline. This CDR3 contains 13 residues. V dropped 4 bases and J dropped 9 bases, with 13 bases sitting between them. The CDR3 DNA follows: TGTGCCAGCAGTGGTCAGGGAGGTTCGCCCCAGCATTTT. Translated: CASSGQGGSPQHF.

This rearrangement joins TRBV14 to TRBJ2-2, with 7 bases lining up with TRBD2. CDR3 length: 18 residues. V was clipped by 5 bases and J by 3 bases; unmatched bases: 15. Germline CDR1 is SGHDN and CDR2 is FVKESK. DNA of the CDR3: TGTGCCAGCAGCATGTACCCCCGGGTCGCGGGGGACACCGGGGAGCTGTTTTTT. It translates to CASSMYPRVAGDTGELFF.

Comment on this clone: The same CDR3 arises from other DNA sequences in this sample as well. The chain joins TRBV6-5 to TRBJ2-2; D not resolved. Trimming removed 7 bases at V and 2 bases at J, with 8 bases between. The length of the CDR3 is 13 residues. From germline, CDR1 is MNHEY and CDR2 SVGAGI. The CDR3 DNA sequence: TGTGCCAGCAAGCGTGGTAACACCGGGGAGCTGTTTTTT. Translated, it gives CASKRGNTGELFF.

CDR3 amino acids: CASSSRQDYEQYF. The CDR3 nucleotides are TGTGCCAGCAGCTCACGACAGGACTACGAGCAGTACTTC. V and J are TRBV13 and TRBJ2-7, with D tentatively TRBD1 (6 bases). The ends were cut back, 4 bases at V and 3 bases at J, with 10 bases in the middle. CDR3 size: 13 residues. The germline V gene encodes CDR1 PRHDT and CDR2 FYEKMQ (reference sequence).

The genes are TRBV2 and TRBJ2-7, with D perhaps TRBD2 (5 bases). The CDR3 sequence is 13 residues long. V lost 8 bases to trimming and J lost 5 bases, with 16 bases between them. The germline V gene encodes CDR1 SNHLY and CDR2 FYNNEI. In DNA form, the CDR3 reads TGTGCCAGCTGGGAGACAACGGGAAACGAGCAGTACTTC. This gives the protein CASWETTGNEQYF.

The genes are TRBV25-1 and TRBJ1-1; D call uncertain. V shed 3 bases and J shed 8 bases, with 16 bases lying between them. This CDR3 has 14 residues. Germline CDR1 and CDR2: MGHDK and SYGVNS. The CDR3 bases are TGTGCCAGCAGTGAGGGCAGGTCCTTCGCCGAAGCTTTCTTT. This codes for CASSEGRSFAEAFF.

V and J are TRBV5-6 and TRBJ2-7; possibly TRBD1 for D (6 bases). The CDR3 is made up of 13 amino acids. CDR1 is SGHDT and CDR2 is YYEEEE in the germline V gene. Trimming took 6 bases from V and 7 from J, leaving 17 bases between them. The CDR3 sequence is CASTMTGSREQYF. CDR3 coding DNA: TGTGCCAGCACAATGACAGGTTCCAGGGAGCAGTACTTC.

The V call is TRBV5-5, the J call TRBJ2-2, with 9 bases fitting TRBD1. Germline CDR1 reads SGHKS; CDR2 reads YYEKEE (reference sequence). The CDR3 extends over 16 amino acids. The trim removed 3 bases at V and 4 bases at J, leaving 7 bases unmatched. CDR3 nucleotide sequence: TGTGCCAGCAGCTGGGGGACAGGGCATCTCACCGGGGAGCTGTTTTTT. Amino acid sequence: CASSWGTGHLTGELFF. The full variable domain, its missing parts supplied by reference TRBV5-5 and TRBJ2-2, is DAGVTQSPTHLIKTRGQQVTLRCSPISGHKSVSWYQQVLGQGPQFIFQYYEKEERGRGNFPDRFSARQFPNYSSELNVNALLLGDSALYLCASSWGTGHLTGELFFGEGSRLTVL.

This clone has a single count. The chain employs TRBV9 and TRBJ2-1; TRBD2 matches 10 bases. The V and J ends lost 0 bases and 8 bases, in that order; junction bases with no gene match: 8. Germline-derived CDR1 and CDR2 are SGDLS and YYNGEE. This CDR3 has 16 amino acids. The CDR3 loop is CASSVATSGRGYEQFF. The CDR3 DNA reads TGTGCCAGCAGCGTAGCTACGAGCGGGAGGGGCTATGAGCAGTTCTTC.

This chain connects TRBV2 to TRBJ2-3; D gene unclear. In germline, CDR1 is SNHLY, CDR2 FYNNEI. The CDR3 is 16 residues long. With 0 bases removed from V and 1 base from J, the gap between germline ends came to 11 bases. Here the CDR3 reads CASSEATQTGTDTQYF. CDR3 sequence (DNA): TGTGCCAGCAGTGAAGCGACTCAAACCGGCACAGATACGCAGTATTTT. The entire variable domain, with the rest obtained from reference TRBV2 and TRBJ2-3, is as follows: EPEVTQTPSHQVTQMGQEVILRCVPISNHLYFYWYRQILGQKVEFLVSFYNNEISEKSEIFDDQFSVERPDGSNFTLKIRSTKLEDSAMYFCASSEATQTGTDTQYFGPGTRLTVL.

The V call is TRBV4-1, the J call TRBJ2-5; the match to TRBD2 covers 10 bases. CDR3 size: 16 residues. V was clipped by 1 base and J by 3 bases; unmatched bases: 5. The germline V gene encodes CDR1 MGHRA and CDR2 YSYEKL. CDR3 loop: CASSQGSGLAEETQYF. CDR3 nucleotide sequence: TGCGCCAGCAGCCAAGGATCCGGACTAGCGGAAGAGACCCAGTACTTC.

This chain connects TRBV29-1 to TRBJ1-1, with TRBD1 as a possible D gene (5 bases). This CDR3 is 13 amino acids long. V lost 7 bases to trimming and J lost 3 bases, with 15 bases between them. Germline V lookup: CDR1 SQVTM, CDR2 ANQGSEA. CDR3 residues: CSAKGTGDTEAFF. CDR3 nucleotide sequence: TGCAGCGCCAAAGGGACGGGGGACACTGAAGCTTTCTTT.

CDR3: CAISEGRERNSPLHF. The CDR3 DNA reads TGTGCCATCAGTGAGGGCCGGGAGAGAAATTCACCCCTCCACTTT. The chain links TRBV10-3 to TRBJ1-6; D is undetermined. Per germline, CDR1 ENHRY and CDR2 SYGVKD. CDR3 length: 15 amino acids. Trimming cost V 2 bases and J 7 bases, with 12 bases left between them.

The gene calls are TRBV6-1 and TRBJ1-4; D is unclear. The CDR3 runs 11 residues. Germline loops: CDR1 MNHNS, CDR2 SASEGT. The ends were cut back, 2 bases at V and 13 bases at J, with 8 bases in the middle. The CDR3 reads CASSENRRLFF. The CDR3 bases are TGTGCCAGCAGTGAAAACAGACGACTGTTTTTT.